These 23 T cell receptor beta chains came from one sample sequenced in a study of blood T cell repertoires in COVID-19. The protocol was immunoSEQ multiplex PCR, while the TCRdb copy is restricted to in-frame clones and leaves out a portion. Of over 75,000 clones listed, almost 85% are singletons. Material for sequencing was peripheral blood. These receptor sequences come from a woman of 80 years or more with acute or convalescent COVID-19.

The rearrangement uses TRBV19 and TRBJ1-5; D is ambiguous. The CDR3 loop spans 16 amino acids. Germline values: CDR1 LNHDA, CDR2 SQIVND (reference sequence). The V end lost 5 bases, the J end lost 2 bases, and 16 bases lay between the germline ends. The CDR3 coding sequence is TGTGCCAGTAGTCCGACGTCGGGAGTTGGCAATCAGCCCCAGCATTTT. The encoded protein is CASSPTSGVGNQPQHF.

The chain has TRBV5-4 and TRBJ2-7; the match to TRBD2 covers 10 bases. V lost 3 bases and J lost 3; bases outside the gene matches: 3. There are 14 residues in the CDR3. Germline CDR1 and CDR2: SGHNT and YYREEE (reference sequence). The CDR3 coding sequence is TGTGCCAGCAGCTATGGACTAGCGGACTACGAGCAGTACTTC. It yields the protein CASSYGLADYEQYF.

The chain joins TRBV21-1 to TRBJ2-5; the table gives TRBD2 as D, unverified against the DNA. TRBV21-1 is designated a pseudogene. CDR3 length: 17 amino acids. CDR3 sequence reads: CASSKQLIARFQETQYF. The DNA for the CDR3 is TGTGCCAGCAGCAAACAGTTGATAGCGCGTTTTCAAGAGACCCAGTACTTC.

V usage is TRBV9 and J usage is TRBJ1-2; D is possibly TRBD1 (5 bases). The CDR3 is 13 amino acids. Germline V lookup: CDR1 SGDLS, CDR2 YYNGEE. With 1 base removed from V and 8 bases from J, the gap between germline ends came to 12 bases. The CDR3 DNA reads TGTGCCAGCAGCGTAAACCAGGGATCCGGCTACACCTTC. Amino acids: CASSVNQGSGYTF.

The chain uses TRBV15 and TRBJ2-2; tentative D call: TRBD2 (7 bases). This CDR3 spans 15 amino acids. V was cut by 4 bases and J by 4 bases, with 13 bases left in between. The germline CDR1 and CDR2 sequences are LNHNV and YYDKDF (reference sequence). The CDR3: CATSIQGGVTGELFF. The CDR3 DNA reads TGTGCCACCAGCATACAAGGGGGGGTCACCGGGGAGCTGTTTTTT.

This clone was detected once. The chain employs TRBV29-1 and TRBJ1-2; 7 positions match TRBD1. This CDR3 has 12 residues. The ends lost 7 bases at V and 2 bases at J; junction bases unmatched: 4. Germline CDR1 reads SQVTM; CDR2 reads ANQGSEA. In DNA, the CDR3 is TGCAGCGGTAGGGGACAGAACTATGGCTACACCTTC. It specifies CSGRGQNYGYTF.

The V and J genes are TRBV27 and TRBJ2-5; D might be TRBD1 (6 bases). The CDR3 totals 13 residues. The germline CDR1 and CDR2 sequences are MNHEY and SMNVEV (reference sequence). The V and J ends lost 5 bases and 4 bases respectively, with 11 bases between them. The CDR3: CASSTGRGETQYF. Written as DNA, the CDR3 is TGTGCCAGCAGTACAGGGCGAGGAGAGACCCAGTACTTC.

The rearrangement links TRBV4-1 to TRBJ2-5; 9 positions agree with TRBD2. Looked up from germline, CDR1 is MGHRA and CDR2 is YSYEKL. The CDR3 runs to 16 residues. V lost 0 bases, J lost 4 bases, and 6 bases stayed unmatched. The CDR3 loop reads CASSQDLGGRGETQYF. In nucleotides, the CDR3 is TGCGCCAGCAGCCAAGATCTGGGCGGGAGGGGAGAGACCCAGTACTTC.

The V and J genes are TRBV5-1 and TRBJ2-1; D is unresolved. Per germline, CDR1 SGHRS and CDR2 YFSETQ. V lost 3 bases to trimming and J lost 5 bases, with 9 bases between them. The CDR3 is 13 amino acids. The CDR3 DNA reads TGCGCCAGCAGCTCTACAGCCGACAATGAGCAGTTCTTC. It codes for CASSSTADNEQFF.

J is TRBJ1-1 and V is TRBV19; the D gene is possibly TRBD1 (6 bases). This CDR3 spans 18 amino acids. Germline V lookup: CDR1 LNHDA, CDR2 SQIVND (reference sequence). V lost 8 bases and J lost 0, with 25 bases in between. CDR3 sequence: CASGASPRTGTLNTEAFF. The CDR3 bases are TGTGCCAGTGGGGCGAGCCCACGCACAGGGACCTTGAACACTGAAGCTTTCTTT.

This rearrangement joins TRBV3-1 (or the pseudogene TRBV3-2) to TRBJ2-3; no clear D gene. Germline loops: CDR1 LGHDT, CDR2 YNNKEL (reference sequence). The CDR3 length is 13 residues. With 1 base removed from V and 2 bases from J, the gap between germline ends came to 4 bases. The CDR3 nucleotides read TGTGCCAGCAGCCAAGGACTCACAGATACGCAGTATTTT. This encodes CASSQGLTDTQYF.

In DNA, the CDR3 is TGTGCCAGCAGCCAACTAGCGGGAGCGACTGGAGAGCAGTACTTC. Its translation is CASSQLAGATGEQYF. V is TRBV4-2 and J is TRBJ2-7; 10 bases are shared with TRBD2. The trim removed 2 bases at V and 7 bases at J, leaving 8 bases unmatched. The length of the CDR3 is 15 residues. Germline-derived CDR1 and CDR2 are LGHNA and YNFKEQ.

This sequence joins TRBV4-2 and TRBJ1-1; TRBD1 aligns across 7 bases. Germline CDR1 LGHNA, CDR2 YNFKEQ. This CDR3 is 14 amino acids long. J lost 4 bases, V lost 1 base, and 3 bases had no gene match. This CDR3 reads CASSQGQGGTEAFF. CDR3 DNA: TGTGCCAGCAGCCAAGGTCAGGGGGGCACTGAAGCTTTCTTT.

This chain joins TRBV3-1 (or the pseudogene TRBV3-2) and TRBJ2-1; TRBD2 agrees at 7 bases. V shed 5 bases, J shed 9 bases, and the junction held 7 bases outside the gene matches. The CDR3 runs to 13 residues. The germline CDR1 and CDR2 sequences are LGHDT and YNNKEL (reference sequence). CDR3 sequence: CASSSGLWGEQFF. In nucleotides, the CDR3 is TGTGCCAGCAGCTCGGGACTATGGGGTGAGCAGTTCTTC.

The gene calls are TRBV21-1 and TRBJ2-7; TRBD1, the D gene given by the table, was not confirmed from the DNA. TRBV21-1 is a recognized pseudogene. The CDR3 runs 13 residues. The CDR3 region is CASSNGQGNEQYF. For the CDR3, the DNA is TGTGCCAGCAGCAATGGACAGGGGAACGAGCAGTACTTC.

This clone was detected only once. The V call is TRBV6-6, the J call TRBJ1-2, with 7 bases aligning to TRBD1. The J segment lost 5 bases and the V segment lost 6 bases, leaving 6 bases of the junction unmatched. The length of the CDR3 is 13 residues. Germline V gives CDR1 MNHNY, CDR2 SVGAGI (reference sequence). The CDR3, as DNA: TGTGCCAGCAGCCTCCAGGGGGAATATGGCTACACCTTC. Its translation is CASSLQGEYGYTF.

The rearrangement links TRBV6-1 to TRBJ1-5; D unclear. With 2 bases removed from V and 0 bases from J, the gap between germline ends came to 14 bases. CDR3 length: 17 residues. CDR1 is MNHNS, CDR2 SASEGT, per germline. The CDR3 reads CASSESWSSYSNQPQHF. The CDR3 DNA reads as TGTGCCAGCAGTGAAAGTTGGAGCAGTTATAGCAATCAGCCCCAGCATTTT.

This clone was recorded a few times. The rearrangement uses TRBV27 and TRBJ1-3; no firm D call. The CDR3 sequence is 15 residues long. V lost 2 bases and J 4 bases, leaving 12 bases between the germline ends. The germline V gene encodes CDR1 MNHEY and CDR2 SMNVEV (reference sequence). The CDR3 spells CASSLVGTVGNTIYF. In DNA, the CDR3 is TGTGCCAGCAGTTTAGTCGGTACGGTCGGAAACACCATATATTTT.

The V gene is TRBV9, the J gene TRBJ1-2; D possibly corresponds to TRBD1 (5 bases). Germline V gene lookup returns CDR1 SGDLS and CDR2 YYNGEE. The length of the CDR3 is 14 residues. V shed 4 bases and J shed 3 bases, with 13 bases lying between them. This CDR3 reads CASSSQVLHYGYTF. DNA for the CDR3: TGTGCCAGCAGCTCACAGGTTCTCCACTATGGCTACACCTTC.

The chain employs TRBV7-2 and TRBJ2-1, with 11 bases lining up with TRBD2. Germline V gene sequence: CDR1 SGHTA, CDR2 FQGNSA. V shed 1 base, J shed 12 bases, and the junction held 8 bases outside the gene matches. The length of the CDR3 is 15 residues. The CDR3 loop reads CASSLGTSGGVRQFF. The CDR3 DNA sequence: TGTGCCAGCAGCTTAGGTACTAGCGGGGGAGTTCGGCAGTTCTTC.

The chain combines TRBV9 with TRBJ1-2, with 7 bases aligning to TRBD1. Germline values: CDR1 SGDLS, CDR2 YYNGEE. The CDR3 extends over 17 amino acids. With 3 bases clipped from V and 5 bases from J, the junction kept 16 bases outside the gene matches. This chain's CDR3 is CASSAPVDRAVEYGYTF. As DNA, the CDR3 is TGTGCCAGCAGCGCTCCTGTCGACAGGGCGGTAGAGTATGGCTACACCTTC. Based on the CDR3 plus reference TRBV9 and TRBJ1-2, the full variable domain is DSGVTQTPKHLITATGQRVTLRCSPRSGDLSVYWYQQSLDQGLQFLIQYYNGEERAKGNILERFSAQQFPDLHSELNLSSLELGDSALYFCASSAPVDRAVEYGYTFGSGTRLTVV.

The chain has TRBV28 and TRBJ2-1; 13 positions agree with TRBD2. The CDR3 spans 14 residues. From germline, CDR1 is MDHEN and CDR2 SYDVKM. The junction had 4 bases not matched to a gene; V was cut back by 2 bases and J by 12 bases. The CDR3 nucleotides are TGTGCCAGCAGTTTAACTAGCGGGAGGGGGGTGCAGTTCTTC. Translated: CASSLTSGRGVQFF. The full variable domain, its missing parts supplied by reference TRBV28 and TRBJ2-1, is DVKVTQSSRYLVKRTGEKVFLECVQDMDHENMFWYRQDPGLGLRLIYFSYDVKMKEKGDIPEGYSVSREKKERFSLILESASTNQTSMYLCASSLTSGRGVQFFGPGTRLTVL.

A single count supports this clone. The V and J genes are TRBV30 and TRBJ2-7, with D possibly being TRBD1 (6 bases). The V and J ends lost 0 bases and 1 base respectively, with 25 bases between them. The germline gives CDR1 GTSNPN, CDR2 SVGIG (reference sequence). The CDR3 has 19 residues. The CDR3 protein is CAWSVGKQGRPQRSYEQYF. The CDR3 nucleotides read TGTGCCTGGAGTGTAGGGAAACAGGGACGCCCTCAACGTTCCTACGAGCAGTACTTC.